The 28 T cell receptor beta chains reported below all come from one sample, sequenced in a study of blood T cells in healthy people across ages. For the second PCR, which ran for 7 to 11 cycles, a sample-barcoded 5' primer and a J-beta primer mix were used. TCRdb re-derived calls from the 5' RACE reads in MiXCR, one entry per CDR3 protein. The profile covers 1,300,000 or so distinct CDR3 sequences, with around 55% appearing a single time and over 5.5% taken by the ten largest. Specimen: blood. The receptor set was obtained from a man in his late teens or twenties in good health.

This clonotype was seen a handful of times. The chain couples TRBV29-1 to TRBJ1-1; D not resolved. CDR1 and CDR2 (germline): SQVTM, ANQGSEA. The CDR3 consists of 12 residues. The V end lost 4 bases, the J end lost 1 base, and 7 bases lay between the germline ends. CDR3 residues: CSVVAGNTEAFF. The CDR3 nucleotides read TGCAGCGTTGTTGCGGGGAACACTGAAGCTTTCTTT.

The chain uses TRBV12-3 or TRBV12-4 and TRBJ2-4, with 10 bases lining up with TRBD2. The J call may be incorrect, as the DNA end agrees better with TRBJ2-5. This CDR3 is built from 15 residues. The CDR3 bases are TGTGCCAGCACCCCAGAGGGGACTAGCGTAGAGACCCAGTACTTC. Translation: CASTPEGTSVETQYF.

This rearrangement joins TRBV30 to TRBJ2-7; 7 bases match TRBD1. V shed 4 bases and J 3 bases; nucleotides not matched to a gene: 9. Germline V gene lookup returns CDR1 GTSNPN and CDR2 SVGIG (reference sequence). The length of the CDR3 is 14 residues. The CDR3 is CAWNLRDRRYEQYF. DNA for the CDR3: TGTGCCTGGAATCTCCGGGACAGACGCTACGAGCAGTACTTC.

J is TRBJ2-1 and V is TRBV9, with D perhaps TRBD1 (6 bases). Germline CDR1 SGDLS, CDR2 YYNGEE. The V gene lost 3 bases and the J gene lost 5 bases, with 12 bases spanning the gap. This CDR3 comprises 14 residues. This CDR3 reads CASSAGDANNEQFF. CDR3 bases: TGTGCCAGCAGCGCAGGGGACGCGAACAATGAGCAGTTCTTC.

CDR3 DNA sequence: TGTGCCAGCAGCCTAGATCCGGGCGGGGCCGGGGAGCTGTTTTTT. Its protein is CASSLDPGGAGELFF. The chain joins TRBV4-2 to TRBJ2-2; maybe TRBD2 (6 bases). This CDR3 has 15 residues. The germline gives CDR1 LGHNA, CDR2 YNFKEQ. V lost 4 bases and J 6 bases, leaving 15 bases between the germline ends.

This chain uses TRBV7-7 with TRBJ2-5; 13 nucleotides line up with TRBD2. The J call is in doubt because the DNA end fits TRBJ2-7 better. Germline CDR1 SSHAT, CDR2 FNYEAQ (reference sequence). The CDR3 spans 15 residues. The CDR3 spells CASSPGTSGNCEQYF. DNA of the CDR3: TGTGCCAGCAGCCCCGGGACTAGCGGGAACTGCGAGCAGTACTTC.

The V call is TRBV4-2, the J call TRBJ2-1; D might be TRBD2 (5 bases). V lost 1 base to trimming and J lost 7 bases, with 17 bases between them. The CDR3 loop spans 16 amino acids. Germline V gives CDR1 LGHNA, CDR2 YNFKEQ. For the CDR3, the DNA is TGTGCCAGCAGCCAAGCGGGGTCTAGGAGTAGGAATGAGCAGTTCTTC. Encoded protein: CASSQAGSRSRNEQFF.

V is TRBV4-3 and J is TRBJ1-4, with unresolved D. This CDR3 is built from 15 residues. Germline V gene data show CDR1 as LGHNA and CDR2 as YSLEER. V was clipped by 2 bases and J by 8 bases, with 15 bases between them. CDR3 residues: CASSQMREAGEKLFF. CDR3 in DNA: TGCGCCAGCAGCCAAATGCGAGAGGCTGGGGAAAAACTGTTTTTT.

The chain couples TRBV7-9 to TRBJ2-1; possible D gene TRBD1, 6 bases. This CDR3 is built from 15 residues. V dropped 8 bases and J dropped 6 bases, with 20 bases sitting between them. CDR1 and CDR2 (germline): SEHNR, FQNEAQ (reference sequence). The CDR3 DNA reads TGTGCCAGCGGAAAAGCAGGGTGGGACACCAATGAGCAGTTCTTC. Translation gives CASGKAGWDTNEQFF.

CDR3 DNA: TGCGCCAGCAGCTTGCTGGTCATGGAGGACGAGCAGTACTTC. Protein sequence: CASSLLVMEDEQYF. The chain has TRBV5-1 and TRBJ2-7; possibly TRBD2 for D (5 bases). Germline V lookup: CDR1 SGHRS, CDR2 YFSETQ. V was trimmed by 1 base and J by 5 bases, leaving 13 bases between them. The CDR3 spans 14 residues.

Concerning this clonotype: One end of the junction varies from germline; a read error may be responsible. The J gene is TRBJ2-7, the V gene TRBV12-3 or TRBV12-4; D might be TRBD1 or TRBD2, each matching 5 bases. The CDR3 has 12 residues. The CDR3 is CASTSDLAWGFF. The CDR3 region has the DNA TGTGCCAGCACCTCAGATCTAGCTTGGGGGTTCTTC.

This clonotype turned up a few times. This rearrangement joins TRBV6-5 to TRBJ2-1; 9 bases match TRBD2. Germline values: CDR1 MNHEY, CDR2 SVGAGI. The CDR3 consists of 14 residues. The V and J ends lost 6 bases and 7 bases, in that order; junction bases with no gene match: 7. The CDR3 DNA sequence: TGTGCCAGCAGCCTCGGGACTAGCCCGAATGAGCAGTTCTTC. It is translated as CASSLGTSPNEQFF.

The rearrangement uses TRBV20-1 and TRBJ1-2, with D perhaps matching TRBD1 (6 bases). Per the germline V gene, CDR1 is DFQATT and CDR2 is SNEGSKA (reference sequence). The CDR3 totals 13 residues. With 5 bases removed from V and 5 bases from J, the gap between germline ends came to 15 bases. CDR3 region: CSARTPRGYGYTF. DNA of the CDR3: TGCAGTGCTCGTACCCCCAGGGGATATGGCTACACCTTC.

The rearrangement uses TRBV4-1 and TRBJ2-4; a weak D match, TRBD2 (6 bases). The CDR3 covers 14 residues. V dropped 4 bases and J dropped 8 bases, with 15 bases sitting between them. Germline V gene data show CDR1 as MGHRA and CDR2 as YSYEKL. CDR3 protein: CASSPPRERDIQYF. CDR3 DNA sequence: TGCGCCAGCAGCCCCCCCCGGGAGCGGGACATTCAGTACTTC.

V usage is TRBV3-1 and J usage is TRBJ2-7, with no clear D. The CDR3 totals 14 residues. Germline V lookup: CDR1 LGHDT, CDR2 YNNKEL (reference sequence). V gave up 4 bases and J gave up 3 bases, with 13 bases separating them. CDR3 nucleotide sequence: TGTGCCAGCAGCCTGTCCTCCAAGGACTACGAGCAGTACTTC. Its translation is CASSLSSKDYEQYF.

This clonotype showed up just once. The chain links TRBV3-1 to TRBJ2-1, with TRBD2 identical over 7 bases. CDR1 LGHDT and CDR2 YNNKEL come from the germline V gene (reference sequence). Unmatched junction bases numbered 9, after V lost 0 bases and J lost 1 base. This CDR3 spans 18 amino acids. CDR3 in DNA: TGTGCCAGCAGCCAAGAATGGGGCGGGAGAGGGTCCTACAATGAGCAGTTCTTC. Translated: CASSQEWGGRGSYNEQFF.

This clonotype has only a few counts. The chain employs TRBV29-1 and TRBJ2-3; 9 bases match TRBD2. Unmatched junction bases numbered 3, after V lost 3 bases and J lost 2 bases. The germline V gene has CDR1 SQVTM and CDR2 ANQGSEA. The CDR3 sequence is 14 residues long. CDR3 DNA: TGCAGCGTTGAGGGCGGGAGGGACACAGATACGCAGTATTTT. Protein sequence: CSVEGGRDTDTQYF.

Here the CDR3 reads CASSPHSRGAIAKNIQYF. The CDR3 DNA is TGTGCCAGCAGCCCTCATTCGCGGGGGGCTATAGCCAAAAACATTCAGTACTTC. The chain joins TRBV7-2 to TRBJ2-4, with 8 bases matching TRBD2. This CDR3 comprises 18 residues. The germline V gene encodes CDR1 SGHTA and CDR2 FQGNSA. V gave up 5 bases and J gave up 0 bases; unmatched junction bases: 12.

The V gene is TRBV2, the J gene TRBJ2-1; 7 bases are shared with TRBD2. The J segment lost 7 bases and the V segment lost 1 base, leaving 10 bases of the junction unmatched. From germline, CDR1 is SNHLY and CDR2 FYNNEI. This CDR3 has 16 amino acids. CDR3 region: CASSEERLALRNEQFF. CDR3 nucleotide sequence: TGTGCCAGCAGTGAAGAACGACTAGCTCTGAGAAATGAGCAGTTCTTC.

This clonotype was seen a few times. The V call is TRBV28, the J call TRBJ1-2; a weak D match, TRBD1 (5 bases). The CDR3 totals 13 residues. V shed 5 bases and J shed 6 bases, with 13 bases lying between them. CDR1 MDHEN and CDR2 SYDVKM come from the germline V gene. DNA for the CDR3: TGTGCCAGCAGTCAGGGCGGCGGAGATGGCTACACCTTC. Its protein is CASSQGGGDGYTF.

The chain combines TRBV20-1 with TRBJ2-7; D ambiguous. The CDR3 has 12 amino acids. V lost 6 bases, J lost 1 base, and 10 bases lay in between. CDR1 is DFQATT, CDR2 SNEGSKA, per germline (reference sequence). CDR3 region: CSAPRDSYEQYF. The CDR3 DNA sequence: TGCAGTGCCCCTAGGGATTCCTACGAGCAGTACTTC.

This clonotype was counted a single time. The chain carries TRBV18 and TRBJ2-7; 10 bases line up with TRBD1. The junction had 8 bases not matched to a gene; V was cut back by 3 bases and J by 3 bases. Germline CDR1 KGHSH, CDR2 LQKENI. The CDR3 has 16 residues. The CDR3: CASSPGPGTGVYEQYF. The CDR3, as DNA: TGTGCCAGCTCACCCGGACCCGGGACAGGGGTCTACGAGCAGTACTTC.

The rearrangement joins TRBV7-2 to TRBJ2-4, with D perhaps TRBD1 (5 bases). Trimming pared 3 bases from V and 0 bases from J, leaving 15 bases between. CDR1 and CDR2 (germline): SGHTA, FQGNSA. The CDR3 extends over 17 amino acids. CDR3 amino acids: CASSFSTVQVAKNIQYF. In DNA form, the CDR3 reads TGTGCCAGCAGCTTCTCGACAGTCCAAGTAGCCAAAAACATTCAGTACTTC.

The chain joins TRBV15 to TRBJ2-4, with a tentative D call TRBD2 (7 bases). The DNA end favors TRBJ2-5, so the J call may be wrong. This CDR3 contains 13 residues. Germline V gene lookup returns CDR1 LNHNV and CDR2 YYDKDF (reference sequence). Here the CDR3 reads CATSTGGAETQYF. CDR3 sequence (DNA): TGTGCCACCAGCACGGGGGGCGCAGAGACCCAGTACTTC.

The J gene is TRBJ2-2, the V gene TRBV20-1; the D is unclear. The germline V gene encodes CDR1 DFQATT and CDR2 SNEGSKA (reference sequence). V was trimmed by 3 bases and J by 7 bases, leaving 15 bases between them. The CDR3 runs 14 residues. The CDR3 loop is CSARFIGQGGELFF. DNA for the CDR3: TGCAGTGCTAGGTTTATAGGGCAAGGCGGGGAGCTGTTTTTT.

In this sample, this clonotype turned up a few times. The chain is built from TRBV15 and TRBJ2-7, with unresolved D. The V end lost 6 bases, the J end lost 6 bases, and 9 bases lay between the germline ends. Germline V gene sequence: CDR1 LNHNV, CDR2 YYDKDF (reference sequence). The CDR3 length is 11 residues. The CDR3 DNA sequence: TGTGCCACCAGTAGACTCGCCGAGCAGTACTTC. It is translated as CATSRLAEQYF. The complete variable domain, with remaining parts taken from reference TRBV15 and TRBJ2-7, reads DAMVIQNPRYQVTQFGKPVTLSCSQTLNHNVMYWYQQKSSQAPKLLFHYYDKDFNNEADTPDNFQSRRPNTSFCFLDIRSPGLGDTAMYLCATSRLAEQYFGPGTRLTVT.

This chain links TRBV21-1 with TRBJ2-5; TRBD2 is the table's D call, not checked against the DNA. TRBV21-1 is listed as a pseudogene. CDR3 length: 14 residues. DNA of the CDR3: TGTGCCAGCAGCAAAGGGGGACTCCCAGAGACCCAGTACTTC. Its translation: CASSKGGLPETQYF.

This clonotype was seen a few times. The chain joins TRBV12-3 or TRBV12-4 to TRBJ2-3; a possible D gene is TRBD2 (6 bases). The CDR3 covers 16 residues. V was clipped by 4 bases and J by 3 bases, with 17 bases between them. The CDR3 sequence: CASSSPEGRVTDTQYF. DNA of the CDR3: TGTGCCAGCAGTTCCCCGGAGGGGAGAGTAACAGATACGCAGTATTTT.